This entry concerns a single T cell receptor (beta chain). Its antigen is undetermined. The sample comes from a study of CD8 T cells in ankylosing spondylitis. Study-level results: Roughly eight highly homologous variants made up a TCR beta motif that seemed to typify ankylosing spondylitis blood. Some of these motif variants have turned up before, in reports on reactive arthritis synovial fluid and blood.

TCR beta libraries were made by quantitative 5'-RACE with molecular barcodes. TCRdb called the 5' RACE reads again in MiXCR, with one record for every CDR3 protein. This sample has 250,000 to 350,000 distinct CDR3 sequences, with approximately 20% found just once. The length of the CDR3 is 16 residues. V lost 2 bases, J lost 2 bases, and 15 bases lay in between. CDR1 is SGHAT and CDR2 is FQNNGV in the germline V gene. This sequence originates from a male donor with ankylosing spondylitis or in good health (not recorded which). This chain joins TRBV11-2 and TRBJ2-5; tentatively, D is TRBD1 (6 bases). Material for sequencing was blood, either unsorted or a sorted T cell fraction (not recorded which). The CDR3 coding sequence is TGTGCCAGCAGCTTATTTGGCCAGGGGCCACAAGAGACCCAGTACTTC. Translating gives CASSLFGQGPQETQYF. Variable domain in full (rest from reference TRBV11-2 and TRBJ2-5): EAGVAQSPRYKIIEKRQSVAFWCNPISGHATLYWYQQILGQGPKLLIQFQNNGVVDDSQLPKDRFSAERLKGVDSTLKIQPAKLEDSAVYLCASSLFGQGPQETQYFGPGTRLLVL.